The T cell receptor (beta chain) under discussion was sequenced for a study of beta chain features in type 1 diabetes. Reverse transcribing all isolated RNA meant expressed TCRB transcripts were sequenced. Data came from immunoSEQ multiplex PCR; TCRdb stores just in-frame clones and leaves some out. The profile shows hundreds of thousands of clones, approximately 8% of them singletons. Germline V lookup: CDR1 SGHVS, CDR2 FQNEAQ. V lost 0 bases, J lost 6 bases, and 15 bases lay in between. This CDR3 has 16 residues. The receptor comes from a woman younger than 30 in good health. Sequencing used central memory CD4+ T cells from blood. The chain couples TRBV7-8 to TRBJ2-1; the D is unclear. The CDR3 nucleotides are TGTGCCAGCAGCTTAGCGTGGCAGAAGCCTGGCAATGAGCAGTTCTTC. Protein product: CASSLAWQKPGNEQFF.